This T cell receptor (beta chain) came from a study of T cell clusters in autoimmune cytopenias. Its frequency marks this clonotype as medium-sized. Some 40,000 genome equivalents of blood DNA were amplified for TRB. This CDR3 contains 13 residues. From germline, CDR1 is LNHDA and CDR2 SQIVND (reference sequence). TRB was amplified by touch-down multiplex PCR, primer pools A and B combined. TCRdb re-called the multiplex PCR reads and shows each CDR3 protein once, DNA omitted. This sample contains several thousand distinct CDR3 sequences. The rearrangement uses TRBV19 and TRBJ1-2. This receptor was obtained from a human donor with an autoimmune cytopenia or autoimmune hepatitis (not recorded which). Specimen: peripheral blood. The CDR3 here is CASSIGSPHGYTF.